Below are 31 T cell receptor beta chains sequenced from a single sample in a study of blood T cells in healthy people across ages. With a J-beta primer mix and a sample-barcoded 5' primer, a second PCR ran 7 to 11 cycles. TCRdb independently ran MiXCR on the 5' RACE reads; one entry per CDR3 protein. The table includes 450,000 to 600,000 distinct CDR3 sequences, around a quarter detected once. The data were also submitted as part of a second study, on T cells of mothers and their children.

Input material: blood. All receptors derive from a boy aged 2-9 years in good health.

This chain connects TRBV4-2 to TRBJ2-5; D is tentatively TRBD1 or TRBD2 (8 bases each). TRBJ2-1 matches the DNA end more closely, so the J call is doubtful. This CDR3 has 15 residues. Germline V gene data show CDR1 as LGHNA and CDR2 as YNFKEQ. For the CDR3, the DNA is TGTGCCAGCAGCCAAGCAGCGGGAGACAGGGGTGAGCAGTTCTTC. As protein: CASSQAAGDRGEQFF.

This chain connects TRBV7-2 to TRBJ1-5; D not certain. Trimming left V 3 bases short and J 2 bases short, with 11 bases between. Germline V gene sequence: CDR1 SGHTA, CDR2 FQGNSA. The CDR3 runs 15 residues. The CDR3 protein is CASSFKGNGNQPQHF. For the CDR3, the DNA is TGTGCCAGCAGCTTTAAGGGTAATGGCAATCAGCCCCAGCATTTT.

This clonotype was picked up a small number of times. CDR3 region: CASSPSGGDYTGELFF. CDR3 nucleotide sequence: TGCGCCAGCAGCCCCTCGGGCGGGGATTACACCGGGGAGCTGTTTTTT. This chain links TRBV5-1 with TRBJ2-2; weak D call: TRBD2 (6 bases). This CDR3 spans 16 amino acids. CDR1 is SGHRS, CDR2 YFSETQ, per germline. V was shortened by 4 bases and J by 3 bases, with 16 bases between the two germline ends.

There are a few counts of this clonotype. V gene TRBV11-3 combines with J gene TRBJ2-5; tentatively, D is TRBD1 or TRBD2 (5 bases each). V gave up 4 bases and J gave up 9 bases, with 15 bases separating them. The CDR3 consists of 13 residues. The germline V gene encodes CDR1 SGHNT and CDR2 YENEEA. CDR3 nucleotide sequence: TGTGCCAGCAGCTCGGGACCGAAAGGGCCCCAGTACTTC. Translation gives CASSSGPKGPQYF.

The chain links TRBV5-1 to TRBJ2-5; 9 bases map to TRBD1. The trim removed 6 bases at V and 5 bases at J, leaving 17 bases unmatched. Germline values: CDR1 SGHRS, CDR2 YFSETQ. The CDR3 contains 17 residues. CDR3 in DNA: TGCGCCAGCACCCTGACCGGGACAGGGTTCAAAGGGGAGACCCAGTACTTC. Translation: CASTLTGTGFKGETQYF.

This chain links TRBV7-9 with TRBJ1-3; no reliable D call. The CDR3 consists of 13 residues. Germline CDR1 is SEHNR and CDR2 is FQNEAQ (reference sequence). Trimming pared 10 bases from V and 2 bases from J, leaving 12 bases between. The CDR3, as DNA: TGTGCCATCCGAGTTGGGGCTGGAAACACCATATATTTT. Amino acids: CAIRVGAGNTIYF.

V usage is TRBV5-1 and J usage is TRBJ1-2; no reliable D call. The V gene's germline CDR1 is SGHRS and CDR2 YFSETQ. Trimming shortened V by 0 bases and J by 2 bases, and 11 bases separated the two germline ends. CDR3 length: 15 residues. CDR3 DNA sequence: TGCGCCAGCAGCTTGGATGACCCGGGGAACTATGGCTACACCTTC. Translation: CASSLDDPGNYGYTF.

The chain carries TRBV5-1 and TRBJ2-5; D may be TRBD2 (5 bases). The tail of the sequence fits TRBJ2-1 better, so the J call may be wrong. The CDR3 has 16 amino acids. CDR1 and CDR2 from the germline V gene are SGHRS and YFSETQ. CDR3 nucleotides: TGCGCCAGCAGCTTGGAACGGGGTATGATTTACAATGAGCAGTTCTTC. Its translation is CASSLERGMIYNEQFF.

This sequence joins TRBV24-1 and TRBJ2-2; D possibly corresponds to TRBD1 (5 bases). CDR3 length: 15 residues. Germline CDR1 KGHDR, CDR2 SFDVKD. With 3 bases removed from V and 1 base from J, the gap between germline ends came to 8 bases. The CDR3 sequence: CATSDAGQNTGELFF. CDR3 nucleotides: TGTGCCACCAGTGATGCCGGACAGAACACCGGGGAGCTGTTTTTT.

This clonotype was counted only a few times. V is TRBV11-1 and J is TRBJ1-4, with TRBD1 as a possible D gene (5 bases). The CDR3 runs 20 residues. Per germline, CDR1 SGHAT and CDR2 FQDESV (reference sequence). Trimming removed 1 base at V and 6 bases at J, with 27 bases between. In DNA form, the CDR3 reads TGTGCCAGCAGCTTAGACCTATCGACAGAGGGGCATTTATCGTATGAAAAACTGTTTTTT. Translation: CASSLDLSTEGHLSYEKLFF. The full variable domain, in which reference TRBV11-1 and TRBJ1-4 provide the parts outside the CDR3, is EAEVAQSPRYKITEKSQAVAFWCDPISGHATLYWYRQILGQGPELLVQFQDESVVDDSQLPKDRFSAERLKGVDSTLKIQPAELGDSAMYLCASSLDLSTEGHLSYEKLFFGSGTQLSVL.

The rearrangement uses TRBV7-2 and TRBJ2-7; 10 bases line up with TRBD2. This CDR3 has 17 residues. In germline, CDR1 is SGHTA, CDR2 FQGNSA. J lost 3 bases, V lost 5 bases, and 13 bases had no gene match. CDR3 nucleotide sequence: TGTGCCAGCAGCCCACTGGATATAGCGGGGGGCCGCTACGAGCAGTACTTC. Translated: CASSPLDIAGGRYEQYF. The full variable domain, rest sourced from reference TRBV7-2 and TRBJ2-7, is GAGVSQSPSNKVTEKGKDVELRCDPISGHTALYWYRQSLGQGLEFLIYFQGNSAPDKSGLPSDRFSAERTGGSVSTLTIQRTQQEDSAVYLCASSPLDIAGGRYEQYFGPGTRLTVT.

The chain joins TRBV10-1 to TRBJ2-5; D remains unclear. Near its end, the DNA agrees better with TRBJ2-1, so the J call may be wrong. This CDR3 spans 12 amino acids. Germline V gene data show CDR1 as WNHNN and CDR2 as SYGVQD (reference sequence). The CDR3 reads CASSDQSNEQFF. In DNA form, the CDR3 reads TGCGCCAGCAGCGACCAGAGCAATGAGCAGTTCTTC.

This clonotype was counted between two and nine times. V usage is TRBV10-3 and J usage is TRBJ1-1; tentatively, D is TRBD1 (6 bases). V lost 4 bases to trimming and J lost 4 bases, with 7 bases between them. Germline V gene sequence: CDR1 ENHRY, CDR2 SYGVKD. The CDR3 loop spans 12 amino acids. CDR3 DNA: TGTGCCATCAGTGGGACAGCCACTGAAGCTTTCTTT. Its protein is CAISGTATEAFF.

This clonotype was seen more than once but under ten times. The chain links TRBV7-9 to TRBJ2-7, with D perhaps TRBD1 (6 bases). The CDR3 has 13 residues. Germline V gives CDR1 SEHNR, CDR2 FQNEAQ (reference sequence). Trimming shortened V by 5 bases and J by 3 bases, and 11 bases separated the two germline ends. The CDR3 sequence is CASSGRQDYEQYF. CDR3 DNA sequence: TGTGCCAGCAGCGGGCGACAGGACTACGAGCAGTACTTC. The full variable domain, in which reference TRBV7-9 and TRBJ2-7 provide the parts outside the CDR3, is DTGVSQNPRHKITKRGQNVTFRCDPISEHNRLYWYRQTLGQGPEFLTYFQNEAQLEKSRLLSDRFSAERPKGSFSTLEIQRTEQGDSAMYLCASSGRQDYEQYFGPGTRLTVT.

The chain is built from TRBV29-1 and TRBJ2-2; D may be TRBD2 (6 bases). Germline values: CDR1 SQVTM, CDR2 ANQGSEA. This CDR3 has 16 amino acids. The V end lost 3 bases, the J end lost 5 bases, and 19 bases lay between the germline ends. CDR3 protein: CSVDSFSGKGTGELFF. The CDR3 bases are TGCAGCGTTGATTCCTTTAGCGGAAAGGGTACCGGGGAGCTGTTTTTT.

CDR3 sequence: CASRTGGTYEQYF. In DNA form, the CDR3 reads TGTGCCAGCCGGACAGGGGGGACCTACGAGCAGTACTTC. The rearrangement links TRBV19 to TRBJ2-7; 10 bases match TRBD1. With 9 bases clipped from V and 2 bases from J, the junction kept 4 bases outside the gene matches. Germline values: CDR1 LNHDA, CDR2 SQIVND (reference sequence). The CDR3 contains 13 residues.

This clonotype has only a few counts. The CDR3 protein is CSVVPLWSGTDTQYF. As DNA, the CDR3 is TGCAGCGTTGTTCCCCTCTGGAGTGGCACAGATACGCAGTATTTT. This rearrangement joins TRBV29-1 to TRBJ2-3, with unresolved D. Trimming pared 4 bases from V and 1 base from J, leaving 15 bases between. Germline CDR1 is SQVTM and CDR2 is ANQGSEA. The CDR3 is made up of 15 amino acids.

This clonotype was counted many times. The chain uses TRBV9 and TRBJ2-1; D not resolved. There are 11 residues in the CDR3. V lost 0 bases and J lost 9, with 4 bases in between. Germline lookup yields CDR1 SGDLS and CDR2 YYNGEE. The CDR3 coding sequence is TGTGCCAGCAGCGTAGACAGTGAGCAGTTCTTC. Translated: CASSVDSEQFF.

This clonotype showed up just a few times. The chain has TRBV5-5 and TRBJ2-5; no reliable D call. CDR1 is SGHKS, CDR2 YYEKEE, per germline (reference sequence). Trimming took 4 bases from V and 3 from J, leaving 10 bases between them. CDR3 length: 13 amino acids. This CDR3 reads CASSPHWEETQYF. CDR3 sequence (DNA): TGTGCCAGCAGCCCCCACTGGGAAGAGACCCAGTACTTC.

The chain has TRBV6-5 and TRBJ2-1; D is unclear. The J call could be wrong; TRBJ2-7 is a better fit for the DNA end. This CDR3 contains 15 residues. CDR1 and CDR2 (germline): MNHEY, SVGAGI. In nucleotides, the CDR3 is TGTGCCAGCGCTCCGCTCCGGGCCTCCTCCTACGAGCAGTACTTC. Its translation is CASAPLRASSYEQYF.

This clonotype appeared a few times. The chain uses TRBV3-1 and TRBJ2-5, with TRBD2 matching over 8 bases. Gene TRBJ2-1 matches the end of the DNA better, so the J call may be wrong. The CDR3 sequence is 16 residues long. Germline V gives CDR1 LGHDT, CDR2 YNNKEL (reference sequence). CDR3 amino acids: CASSHISGGIYNEQFF. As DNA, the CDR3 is TGTGCCAGCAGCCACATTTCGGGGGGGATTTACAATGAGCAGTTCTTC.

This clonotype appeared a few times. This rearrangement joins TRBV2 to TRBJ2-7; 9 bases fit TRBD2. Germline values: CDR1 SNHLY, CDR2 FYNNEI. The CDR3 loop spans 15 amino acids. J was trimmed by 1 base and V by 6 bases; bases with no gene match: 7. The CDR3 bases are TGTGCCAGCAGAAGACTAGCGGTCGGGTCCTACGAGCAGTACTTC. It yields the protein CASRRLAVGSYEQYF.

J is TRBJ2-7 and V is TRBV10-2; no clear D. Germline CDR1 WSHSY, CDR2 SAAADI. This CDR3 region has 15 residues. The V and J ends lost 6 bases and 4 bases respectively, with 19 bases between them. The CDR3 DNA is TGCGCCAGCAGGCCCTCACAGCGCCCATATTACGAGCAGTACTTC. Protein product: CASRPSQRPYYEQYF.

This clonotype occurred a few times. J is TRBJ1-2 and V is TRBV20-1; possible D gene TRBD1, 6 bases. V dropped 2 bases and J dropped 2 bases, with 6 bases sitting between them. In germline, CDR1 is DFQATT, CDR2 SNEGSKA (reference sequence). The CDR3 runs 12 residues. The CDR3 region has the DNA TGCAGTGCTAGACAGGGGAACTATGGCTACACCTTC. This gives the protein CSARQGNYGYTF.

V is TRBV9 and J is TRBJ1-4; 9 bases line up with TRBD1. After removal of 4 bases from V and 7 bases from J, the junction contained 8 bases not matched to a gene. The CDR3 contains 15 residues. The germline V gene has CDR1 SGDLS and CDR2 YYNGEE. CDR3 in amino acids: CASSPGTGSCEKLFF. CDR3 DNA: TGTGCCAGCAGCCCCGGGACAGGGTCGTGTGAAAAACTGTTTTTT.

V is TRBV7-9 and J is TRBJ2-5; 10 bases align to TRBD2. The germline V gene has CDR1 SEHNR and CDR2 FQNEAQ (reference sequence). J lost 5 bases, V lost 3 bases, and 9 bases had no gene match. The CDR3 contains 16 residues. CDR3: CASSLWASGRGETQYF. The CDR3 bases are TGTGCCAGCAGCTTGTGGGCTAGCGGGAGAGGGGAGACCCAGTACTTC.

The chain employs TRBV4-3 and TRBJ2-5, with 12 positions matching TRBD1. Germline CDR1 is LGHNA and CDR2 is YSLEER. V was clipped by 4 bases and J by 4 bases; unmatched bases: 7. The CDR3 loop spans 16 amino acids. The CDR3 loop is CASSPGTGGPAETQYF. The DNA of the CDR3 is TGCGCCAGCAGCCCCGGGACAGGGGGCCCAGCAGAGACCCAGTACTTC.

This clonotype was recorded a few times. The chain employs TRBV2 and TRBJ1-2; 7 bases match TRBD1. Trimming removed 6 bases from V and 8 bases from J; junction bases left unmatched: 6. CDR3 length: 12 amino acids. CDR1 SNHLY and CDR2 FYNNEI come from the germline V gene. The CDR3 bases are TGTGCCAGCAGAAAGACAGGGCGCGGCTACACCTTC. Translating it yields CASRKTGRGYTF.

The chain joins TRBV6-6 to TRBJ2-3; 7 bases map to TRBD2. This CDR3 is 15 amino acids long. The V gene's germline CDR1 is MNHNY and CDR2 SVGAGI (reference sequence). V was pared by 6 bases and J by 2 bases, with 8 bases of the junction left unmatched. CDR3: CASRERGRATDTQYF. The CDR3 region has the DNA TGTGCCAGCAGAGAACGGGGGAGGGCCACAGATACGCAGTATTTT.

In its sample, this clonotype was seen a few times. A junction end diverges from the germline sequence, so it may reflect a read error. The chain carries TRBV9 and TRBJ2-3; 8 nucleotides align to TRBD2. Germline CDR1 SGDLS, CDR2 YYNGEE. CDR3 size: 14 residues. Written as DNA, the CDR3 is TGTGCCAGCAGCACCCGGACTAGCAGAGATACGCAGTATTTT. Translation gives CASSTRTSRDTQYF.

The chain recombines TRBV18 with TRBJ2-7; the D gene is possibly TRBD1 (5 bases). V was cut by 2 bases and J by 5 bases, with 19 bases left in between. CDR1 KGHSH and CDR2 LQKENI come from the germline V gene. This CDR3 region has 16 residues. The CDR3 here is CASSPSSGFGFNEQYF. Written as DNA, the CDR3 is TGTGCCAGCTCACCAAGCTCAGGGTTTGGGTTTAACGAGCAGTACTTC.